This TCR beta chain was identified during a study of tumor and adjacent non-tumor tissue in lung cancer (dated by TCRdb to 2017 to 2018). In terms of the full investigation: By cancer type, the cohort comprised approximately twelve adenocarcinoma patients, 2 squamous cell carcinoma patients and 1 small cell lung cancer patient. Bulk TCRbeta repertoires were compared between lung tumor tissue and matched distant non-tumor lung tissue obtained from approximately 15 lung cancer patients. A total of fewer than 150 million productive TCRbeta reads were generated by sequencing, corresponding to an average of around 4 million reads per sample. The roughly 15 patients were aged 31 to 76 years, included approximately ten men and 5 women, and had TNM stage I to III disease. More than 25 paired specimens, one tumor and one normal lung sample per patient, were profiled by TCRbeta CDR3 sequencing.

Deletion took 8 bases off V and 4 bases off J, with a span of 14 bases between the germline ends. From the germline V gene, CDR1 is MDHEN and CDR2 is SYDVKM. The CDR3 runs 13 residues from the cysteine to the phenylalanine. The read is trimmed to its CDR3 DNA, 39 bases read in frame from base 1. Bulk unsorted tissue served as the source for RNA extraction, and RNA quality was assessed using a NanoDrop ND-1000 and an Agilent 2100. Normal lung samples were distant non-tumor tissue taken more than 3 cm from the tumor edge. All donors had newly diagnosed lung cancer, had not received prior chemotherapy, and were admitted for thoracic surgery in China between August and November 2014. Patients with previous radiotherapy or chemotherapy, or with another concurrent cancer, were excluded from the study. Pieces of surgical tissue measuring about 1-2 cm3 were kept in RNAlater solution and stored at -80 degrees C until use.

The library was made by multiplex PCR. This sample was sequenced with an Illumina HiSeq 2500. TCRbeta libraries were built by three rounds of nested PCR using primers (Table S4), following protocols modified from ARM-PCR. Before sequencing, PCR products of 200-500 bp were cut from the gel and purified using the QIAquick gel extraction kit. In the source study's methods: Trimmomatic was used to clean the reads, FLASH was used to merge the reads into complete CDR3 sequences, and MiTCR was used to assign the reads to V(D)J germline segments. VDJtools was used to compute clonal diversity as the inverse Simpson's index. Productive reads were defined as in-frame sequences without a premature stop codon. TCRdb reprocessed the public reads (quality trimming at Q25 with fastp, clone calling with MiXCR) and kept in-frame beta chains. Entries are consolidated by CDR3 protein sequence, retaining the most common genes and DNA. The V and J calls come from TCRdb's annotation, not from the publication. This sample lists tens of thousands of distinct CDR3 sequences; about 56% were detected once. The top ten clones comprise 32% of the sample.

The full study reports these points: Tumor tissue showed significantly higher TCR diversity (inverse Simpson) than normal lung tissue, at around 450 vs 150 (P = 0.0075, Mann-Whitney U test). The cohort had only around 15 patients, and the authors noted that larger samples and more detailed clinical data are needed. Peripheral blood was not sequenced, so blood TCRbeta repertoires in these lung cancer patients were not examined. Neither the sequencing platform nor unique molecular identifiers are mentioned in the methods. A significantly larger cumulative share of the repertoire was made up by the top 100 clones in normal lung than in tumor tissue. TCR diversity was significantly higher in younger patients, and greater tumor TCR diversity was associated with shorter overall survival and shorter disease-free survival.

This clonotype was seen many times. The antigen it recognizes is unknown. No much larger clone exists at a distance of one base, and base qualities are not known. Sequenced sample: distant non-tumor lung tissue. The chain was built from TRBV28 and TRBJ1-2; too little of a D gene remains to name it. The receptor's source is a man aged 65-85 years with non-small cell lung cancer. The CDR3 region reads CASRSSDFYGYTF. The bases are TGTGCCAGCCGCTCCTCGGACTTCTATGGCTACACCTTC.